These 30 T cell receptor beta chains were sequenced from one sample in a study of PD-L1 blockade in urothelial cancer. Here immunoSEQ multiplex PCR was the method, and the copy in TCRdb shows in-frame clones only, minus some. This sample has some 100,000 clones; roughly nine tenths occur once, and the top ten carry almost 0.95%. Sample: PBMCs, taken around atezolizumab (anti-PD-L1) treatment. The receptors were sampled from a woman aged 80 or older with urothelial cancer.

The chain is built from TRBV11-3 and TRBJ2-1; TRBD2 matches at 12 bases. Germline CDR1 SGHNT, CDR2 YENEEA. CDR3 length equals 17 residues. V shed 1 base, J shed 7 bases, and the junction held 8 bases outside the gene matches. The CDR3 sequence: CASSLGVLAGGKNEQFF. CDR3 in DNA: TGTGCCAGCAGCTTAGGGGTGCTAGCGGGAGGGAAGAATGAGCAGTTCTTC.

The chain uses TRBV6-1 and TRBJ2-7; 8 nucleotides match TRBD1. CDR1 MNHNS and CDR2 SASEGT come from the germline V gene. Germline trimming cut 7 bases from V and 2 bases from J; bases unmatched to any gene: 10. The CDR3 is made up of 15 amino acids. The CDR3 spells CASTFEGTGPYEQYF. In DNA, the CDR3 is TGTGCCAGCACCTTTGAGGGGACAGGACCCTACGAGCAGTACTTC.

The rearrangement joins TRBV2 to TRBJ2-7; 7 nucleotides match TRBD1. Germline CDR1 reads SNHLY; CDR2 reads FYNNEI. Trimming took 0 bases from V and 6 from J; bases not matched to a gene: 2. This CDR3 has 13 amino acids. CDR3 loop: CASSEAPGGEQYF. CDR3 in DNA: TGTGCCAGCAGTGAAGCGCCAGGGGGCGAGCAGTACTTC. Combining the CDR3 with reference TRBV2 and TRBJ2-7 gives the whole variable domain EPEVTQTPSHQVTQMGQEVILRCVPISNHLYFYWYRQILGQKVEFLVSFYNNEISEKSEIFDDQFSVERPDGSNFTLKIRSTKLEDSAMYFCASSEAPGGEQYFGPGTRLTVT.

J is TRBJ2-1 and V is TRBV7-3, with 13 bases that match TRBD2. This CDR3 has 15 amino acids. Germline trimming cut 5 bases from V and 8 bases from J; bases unmatched to any gene: 6. Germline V gene sequence: CDR1 SGHTA, CDR2 FQGTGA. The CDR3 DNA is TGTGCCAGCAGCCCCGGGACTAGCGGGATCGATGAGCAGTTCTTC. It encodes CASSPGTSGIDEQFF.

The table lists this clone with many counts. The chain has TRBV7-9 and TRBJ2-7; a weak D match, TRBD2 (5 bases). This CDR3 is built from 13 residues. V gave up 7 bases and J gave up 2 bases, with 12 bases separating them. Germline CDR1 reads SEHNR; CDR2 reads FQNEAQ (reference sequence). The CDR3 region is CASMGSETYEQYF. CDR3 DNA sequence: TGTGCCAGCATGGGGAGCGAGACCTACGAGCAGTACTTC.

V and J are TRBV30 and TRBJ2-5; TRBD1 aligns across 9 bases. The CDR3 is 16 amino acids. V dropped 2 bases and J dropped 5; count of bases not matched to a gene: 12. Per germline, CDR1 GTSNPN and CDR2 SVGIG (reference sequence). CDR3 DNA sequence: TGTGCCTGGAGTAGCCCCTCTTTGACAGGGGGGGAGACCCAGTACTTC. It specifies CAWSSPSLTGGETQYF.

The chain links TRBV9 to TRBJ2-7, with D possibly being TRBD1 (6 bases). Germline V CDR1 and CDR2: SGDLS, YYNGEE. V gave up 0 bases and J gave up 4 bases, with 14 bases separating them. This CDR3 has 15 amino acids. The CDR3 spells CASSVDGQGRYEQYF. CDR3 bases: TGTGCCAGCAGCGTAGATGGGCAGGGGCGGTACGAGCAGTACTTC.

In its sample, this clone was seen a few times. The J gene is TRBJ2-3, the V gene TRBV2; 8 bases agree with TRBD2. Trimming at V came to 8 bases and at J to 4 bases, leaving 17 bases not matched to a gene. The CDR3 runs to 17 residues. Germline V gene lookup returns CDR1 SNHLY and CDR2 FYNNEI. The CDR3 sequence is CASYQGWGLGIPDTQYF. The CDR3 nucleotides read TGTGCCAGCTATCAAGGTTGGGGACTAGGGATTCCAGATACGCAGTATTTT.

The J gene is TRBJ2-1, the V gene TRBV30, with 12 bases aligning to TRBD2. This CDR3 has 16 amino acids. V was pared by 5 bases and J by 4 bases, with 9 bases of the junction left unmatched. Germline V gives CDR1 GTSNPN, CDR2 SVGIG (reference sequence). DNA for the CDR3: TGTGCCTGGTCCCTAGGGACTAGCGGGTTTTACAATGAGCAGTTCTTC. As protein: CAWSLGTSGFYNEQFF.

The rearrangement links TRBV28 to TRBJ1-4, with 8 bases fitting TRBD1. J gave up 2 bases and V 3 bases, and 2 bases lay outside the gene matches. This CDR3 region has 15 residues. Germline V gene data show CDR1 as MDHEN and CDR2 as SYDVKM. The CDR3: CASSLQGATNEKLFF. The CDR3, as DNA: TGTGCCAGCAGTTTGCAGGGGGCGACTAATGAAAAACTGTTTTTT. Variable domain in full (rest from reference TRBV28 and TRBJ1-4): DVKVTQSSRYLVKRTGEKVFLECVQDMDHENMFWYRQDPGLGLRLIYFSYDVKMKEKGDIPEGYSVSREKKERFSLILESASTNQTSMYLCASSLQGATNEKLFFGSGTQLSVL.

This sequence joins TRBV9 and TRBJ1-4, with D perhaps TRBD1 (5 bases). This CDR3 is 13 amino acids long. Trimming removed 4 bases at V and 7 bases at J, with 11 bases between. Looked up from germline, CDR1 is SGDLS and CDR2 is YYNGEE. The CDR3 loop is CASSPRGGEKLFF. In DNA, the CDR3 is TGTGCCAGCAGCCCGCGGGGGGGTGAAAAACTGTTTTTT.

The rearrangement joins TRBV5-1 to TRBJ2-1; TRBD1 matches at 9 bases. The CDR3 sequence is 17 residues long. Germline values: CDR1 SGHRS, CDR2 YFSETQ. The V segment lost 1 base and the J segment 8 bases; nucleotides outside the gene matches: 13. The CDR3 region is CASSLTLGQGFHDEQFF. CDR3 nucleotides: TGCGCCAGCAGCTTGACCTTGGGACAGGGATTTCACGATGAGCAGTTCTTC.

The chain uses TRBV30 and TRBJ1-1; maybe TRBD1 (5 bases). CDR1 and CDR2 (germline): GTSNPN, SVGIG (reference sequence). The CDR3 is 13 residues long. The V gene lost 2 bases and the J gene lost 6 bases, with 13 bases spanning the gap. In DNA, the CDR3 is TGTGCCTGGAGTCCACAGGAGGGCGCTGAAGCTTTCTTT. This sequence encodes CAWSPQEGAEAFF. The variable domain in full, with the rest retrieved from reference TRBV30 and TRBJ1-1, is SQTIHQWPATLVQPVGSPLSLECTVEGTSNPNLYWYRQAAGRGLQLLFYSVGIGQISSEVPQNLSASRPQDRQFILSSKKLLLSDSGFYLCAWSPQEGAEAFFGQGTRLTVV.

The gene calls are TRBV30 and TRBJ2-3; maybe TRBD1 (5 bases). The germline V gene has CDR1 GTSNPN and CDR2 SVGIG (reference sequence). Trimming left V 8 bases short and J 2 bases short, with 11 bases between. The CDR3 consists of 12 residues. The CDR3 coding sequence is TGTGCCGCAGGGCGTTCCACAGATACGCAGTATTTT. Amino acids: CAAGRSTDTQYF.

In DNA, the CDR3 is TGTGCCAGCAGGACAGGACAGGGAGATGGCTACACCTTC. It is translated as CASRTGQGDGYTF. The chain links TRBV6-1 to TRBJ1-2; 8 bases align to TRBD1. Germline assignment: CDR1 MNHNS and CDR2 SASEGT. Germline trimming cut 6 bases from V and 6 bases from J; bases unmatched to any gene: 6. This CDR3 region has 13 residues.

The chain recombines TRBV7-9 with TRBJ1-1, with D possibly being TRBD1 (5 bases). The CDR3 runs to 13 residues. Germline V gene sequence: CDR1 SEHNR, CDR2 FQNEAQ (reference sequence). Trimming removed 5 bases from V and 7 bases from J, with 14 bases in between. In DNA form, the CDR3 reads TGTGCCAGCAGCGGAGGTGGGGGGATTGAAGCTTTCTTT. Protein product: CASSGGGGIEAFF.

This chain connects TRBV21-1 to TRBJ1-2; the D segment call TRBD1 is taken from the table without a DNA check. TRBV21-1 is termed a pseudogene. The CDR3 loop spans 20 amino acids. This chain's CDR3 is CASSKGSRVGRGRLVDGYTF. The CDR3 bases are TGTGCCAGCAGCAAAGGTTCAAGGGTAGGCAGGGGGCGTTTGGTGGATGGCTACACCTTC.

The chain combines TRBV9 with TRBJ2-5, with TRBD1 identical over 11 bases. The germline V gene has CDR1 SGDLS and CDR2 YYNGEE. V lost 3 bases, J lost 4 bases, and 5 bases stayed unmatched. The CDR3 is 15 residues long. The DNA for the CDR3 is TGTGCCAGCAGCGGAGGGACAGGGGGGGTAGAGACCCAGTACTTC. It translates to CASSGGTGGVETQYF.

V and J are TRBV28 and TRBJ1-3; no clear D gene. Trimming removed 5 bases at V and 1 base at J, with 3 bases between. CDR1 MDHEN and CDR2 SYDVKM come from the germline V gene. The CDR3 has 12 amino acids. This chain's CDR3 is CASSRSGNTIYF. In DNA form, the CDR3 reads TGTGCCAGCAGTCGGTCTGGAAACACCATATATTTT.

V is TRBV5-1 and J is TRBJ2-2; TRBD2 aligns across 8 bases. V shed 4 bases, J shed 1 base, and the junction held 6 bases outside the gene matches. CDR3 length equals 16 residues. The germline CDR1 and CDR2 sequences are SGHRS and YFSETQ. Here the CDR3 DNA reads TGCGCCAGCAGCATTAGCGGGAAGGGGAACACCGGGGAGCTGTTTTTT. Its translation is CASSISGKGNTGELFF.

This clone was seen a handful of times. The V call is TRBV5-1, the J call TRBJ2-5; 10 bases align to TRBD2. CDR1 and CDR2 (germline): SGHRS, YFSETQ. V trimming: 3 bases; J trimming: 4 bases; junction bases outside the gene matches: 0. The CDR3 is made up of 13 amino acids. The CDR3 spells CASSWTSGETQYF. The DNA for the CDR3 is TGCGCCAGCAGCTGGACTAGCGGAGAGACCCAGTACTTC.

The chain recombines TRBV5-1 with TRBJ2-7; 7 bases fit TRBD1. The V gene end was trimmed by 6 bases and the J gene end by 2 bases; junction bases not matched to a gene: 11. CDR1 is SGHRS and CDR2 is YFSETQ in the germline V gene. The CDR3 contains 15 residues. The CDR3 DNA reads TGCGCCAGCACCAGGTCTAGCAGGGGGACCTACGAGCAGTACTTC. Amino acid sequence: CASTRSSRGTYEQYF.

The chain is built from TRBV14 and TRBJ2-7; weak D call: TRBD2 (6 bases). Trimming removed 2 bases at V and 5 bases at J, with 10 bases between. The CDR3 runs 13 residues. Germline CDR1 is SGHDN and CDR2 is FVKESK. CDR3 region: CASSQRRENEQYF. CDR3 sequence (DNA): TGTGCCAGCAGCCAACGGCGGGAAAACGAGCAGTACTTC. Full variable domain (remainder filled in from reference TRBV14 and TRBJ2-7): EAGVTQFPSHSVIEKGQTVTLRCDPISGHDNLYWYRRVMGKEIKFLLHFVKESKQDESGMPNNRFLAERTGGTYSTLKVQPAELEDSGVYFCASSQRRENEQYFGPGTRLTVT.

The chain uses TRBV10-1 and TRBJ1-2, with a tentative D call TRBD1 (5 bases). This CDR3 is built from 13 residues. Trimming cost V 11 bases and J 8 bases, with 21 bases left between them. CDR1 and CDR2 from the germline V gene are WNHNN and SYGVQD (reference sequence). Here the CDR3 DNA reads TGCGCCTGCCTCCGCGGGGGGGAGAGGGGCTACACCTTC. Residues: CACLRGGERGYTF.

The chain has TRBV28 and TRBJ1-3; D remains unclear. CDR1 and CDR2 from the germline V gene are MDHEN and SYDVKM. The V and J ends lost 7 bases and 2 bases respectively, with 3 bases between them. CDR3 size: 11 residues. CDR3: CASTTGNTIYF. CDR3 nucleotide sequence: TGTGCCAGCACCACTGGAAACACCATATATTTT.

The gene calls are TRBV6-6 and TRBJ1-3; the match to TRBD1 covers 7 bases. With 5 bases clipped from V and 0 bases from J, the junction kept 1 base outside the gene matches. The CDR3 consists of 14 residues. Germline V gene data show CDR1 as MNHNY and CDR2 as SVGAGI (reference sequence). In nucleotides, the CDR3 is TGTGCCAGCAGTCGGGACAGCTCTGGAAACACCATATATTTT. Translating gives CASSRDSSGNTIYF.

The sample holds one count of this clone. The V and J genes are TRBV28 and TRBJ1-1; TRBD1 aligns across 8 bases. CDR3 length: 16 residues. V gave up 5 bases and J gave up 0 bases; unmatched junction bases: 8. Germline-derived CDR1 and CDR2 are MDHEN and SYDVKM. CDR3 sequence reads: CASSSRGPQMNTEAFF. The CDR3 DNA is TGTGCCAGCAGTAGCAGGGGGCCCCAAATGAACACTGAAGCTTTCTTT.

The chain carries TRBV5-1 and TRBJ2-6, with 7 bases aligning to TRBD1. Per the germline V gene, CDR1 is SGHRS and CDR2 is YFSETQ. The CDR3 loop spans 17 amino acids. J lost 4 bases, V lost 4 bases, and 11 bases had no gene match. CDR3 protein: CASSPRQGSPGANVLTF. The DNA of the CDR3 is TGCGCCAGCAGCCCCCGACAGGGAAGTCCCGGGGCCAACGTCCTGACTTTC.

Here the CDR3 DNA reads TGTGCCAGCAGCTTAGATTTTCACGGGAGGGATAATGAGCAGTTCTTC. The encoded protein is CASSLDFHGRDNEQFF. The V and J genes are TRBV11-2 and TRBJ2-1; 8 bases fit TRBD2. The CDR3 is 16 residues long. The germline CDR1 and CDR2 sequences are SGHAT and FQNNGV. The V segment lost 0 bases and the J segment 7 bases; nucleotides outside the gene matches: 8.

The chain couples TRBV4-2 to TRBJ1-5, with D tentatively TRBD1 (6 bases). The CDR3 consists of 15 residues. The germline V gene encodes CDR1 LGHNA and CDR2 YNFKEQ. Trimming took 0 bases from V and 3 from J, leaving 9 bases between them. DNA for the CDR3: TGTGCCAGCAGCCAAGAGGGGGCAGTCAATCAGCCCCAGCATTTT. Encoded protein: CASSQEGAVNQPQHF.